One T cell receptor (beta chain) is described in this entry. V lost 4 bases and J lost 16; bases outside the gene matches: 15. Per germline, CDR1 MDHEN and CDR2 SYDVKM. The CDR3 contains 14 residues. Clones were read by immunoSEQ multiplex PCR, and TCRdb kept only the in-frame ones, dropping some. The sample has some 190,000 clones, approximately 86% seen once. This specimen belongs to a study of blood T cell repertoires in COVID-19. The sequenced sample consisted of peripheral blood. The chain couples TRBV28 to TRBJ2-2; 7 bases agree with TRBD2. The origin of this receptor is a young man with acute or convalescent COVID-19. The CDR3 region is CASSSHAGVLPPFF. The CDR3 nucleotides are TGTGCCAGCAGTTCCCATGCGGGGGTCCTTCCCCCGTTTTTT.